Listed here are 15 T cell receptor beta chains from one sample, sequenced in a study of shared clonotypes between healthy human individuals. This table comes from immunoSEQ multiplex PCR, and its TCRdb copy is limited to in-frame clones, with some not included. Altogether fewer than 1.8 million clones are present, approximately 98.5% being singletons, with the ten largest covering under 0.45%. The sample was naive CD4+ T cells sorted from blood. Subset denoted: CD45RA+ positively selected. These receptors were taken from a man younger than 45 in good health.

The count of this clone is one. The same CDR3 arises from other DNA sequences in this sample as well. The CDR3 DNA sequence: TGTGCCAGCAGTGTTCCAGGCACAGATACGCAGTATTTT. This encodes CASSVPGTDTQYF. The chain recombines TRBV25-1 with TRBJ2-3, with unresolved D. V was shortened by 4 bases and J by 1 base, with 6 bases between the two germline ends. Germline CDR1 reads MGHDK; CDR2 reads SYGVNS. The CDR3 length is 13 residues.

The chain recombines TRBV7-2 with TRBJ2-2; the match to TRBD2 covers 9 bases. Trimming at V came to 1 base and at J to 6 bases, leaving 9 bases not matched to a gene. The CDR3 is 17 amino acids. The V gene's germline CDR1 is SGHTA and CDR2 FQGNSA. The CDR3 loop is CASSLEPSGVGSGELFF. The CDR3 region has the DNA TGTGCCAGCAGCTTAGAACCTAGCGGGGTGGGCTCCGGGGAGCTGTTTTTT. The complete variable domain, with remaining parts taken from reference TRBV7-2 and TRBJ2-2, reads GAGVSQSPSNKVTEKGKDVELRCDPISGHTALYWYRQSLGQGLEFLIYFQGNSAPDKSGLPSDRFSAERTGGSVSTLTIQRTQQEDSAVYLCASSLEPSGVGSGELFFGEGSRLTVL.

The CDR3 protein is CASSDRLSGNGSFEQFF. The CDR3 nucleotides read TGTGCCAGCAGTGACAGACTCAGCGGTAACGGGTCCTTTGAGCAGTTCTTC. This chain uses TRBV6-4 with TRBJ2-1; D is perhaps TRBD2 (5 bases). V was shortened by 2 bases and J by 9 bases, with 23 bases between the two germline ends. The CDR3 totals 17 residues. In germline, CDR1 is MRHNA, CDR2 SNTAGT.

DNA of the CDR3: TGTGCCAGCAGTCCGGGACAGCACCTAGGGGCTTTCTTT. Translating it yields CASSPGQHLGAFF. The gene calls are TRBV5-5 and TRBJ1-1, with 7 nucleotides matching TRBD1. V was clipped by 5 bases and J by 11 bases; unmatched bases: 12. The CDR3 extends over 13 amino acids. Germline-derived CDR1 and CDR2 are SGHKS and YYEKEE (reference sequence).

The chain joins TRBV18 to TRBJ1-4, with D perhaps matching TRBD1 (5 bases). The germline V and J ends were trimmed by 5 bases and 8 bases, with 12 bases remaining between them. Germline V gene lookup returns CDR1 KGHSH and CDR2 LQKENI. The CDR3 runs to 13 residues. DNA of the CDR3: TGTGCCAGCTCAGCGGGACTAGGCGAAAAACTGTTTTTT. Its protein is CASSAGLGEKLFF. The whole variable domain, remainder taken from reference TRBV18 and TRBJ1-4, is NAGVMQNPRHLVRRRGQEARLRCSPMKGHSHVYWYRQLPEEGLKFMVYLQKENIIDESGMPKERFSAEFPKEGPSILRIQQVVRGDSAAYFCASSAGLGEKLFFGSGTQLSVL.

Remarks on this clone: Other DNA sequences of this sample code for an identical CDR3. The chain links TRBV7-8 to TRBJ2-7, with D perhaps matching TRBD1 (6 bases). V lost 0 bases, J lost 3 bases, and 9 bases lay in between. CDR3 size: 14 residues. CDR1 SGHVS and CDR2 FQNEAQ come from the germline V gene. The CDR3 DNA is TGTGCCAGCAGCTTAGCGGGACAAGGCTACGAGCAGTACTTC. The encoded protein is CASSLAGQGYEQYF.

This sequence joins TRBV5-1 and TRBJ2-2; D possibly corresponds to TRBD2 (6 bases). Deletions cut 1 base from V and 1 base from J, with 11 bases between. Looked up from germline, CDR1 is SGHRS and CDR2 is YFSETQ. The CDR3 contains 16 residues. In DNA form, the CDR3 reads TGCGCCAGCAGCTTGTTGTTGGGACTGAACACCGGGGAGCTGTTTTTT. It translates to CASSLLLGLNTGELFF.

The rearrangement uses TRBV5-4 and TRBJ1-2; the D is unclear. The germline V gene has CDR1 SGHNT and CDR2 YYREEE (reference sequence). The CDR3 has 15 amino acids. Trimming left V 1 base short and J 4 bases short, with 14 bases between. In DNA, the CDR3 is TGTGCCAGCAGCTTGCACCCAGGAGGTGGCTATGGCTACACCTTC. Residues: CASSLHPGGGYGYTF.

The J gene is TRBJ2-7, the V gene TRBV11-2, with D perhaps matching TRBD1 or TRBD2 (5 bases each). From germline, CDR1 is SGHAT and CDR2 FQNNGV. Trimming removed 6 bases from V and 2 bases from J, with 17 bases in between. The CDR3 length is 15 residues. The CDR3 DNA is TGTGCCAGCAGTGCAGTTAGGGACGGACCCTACGAGCAGTACTTC. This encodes CASSAVRDGPYEQYF.

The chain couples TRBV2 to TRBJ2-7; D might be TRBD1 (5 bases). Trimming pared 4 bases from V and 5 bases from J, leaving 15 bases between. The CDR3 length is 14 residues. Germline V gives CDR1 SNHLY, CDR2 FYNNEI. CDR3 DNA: TGTGCCAGCAGTGTGCCCAGGGAACGCCACGAGCAGTACTTC. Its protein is CASSVPRERHEQYF.

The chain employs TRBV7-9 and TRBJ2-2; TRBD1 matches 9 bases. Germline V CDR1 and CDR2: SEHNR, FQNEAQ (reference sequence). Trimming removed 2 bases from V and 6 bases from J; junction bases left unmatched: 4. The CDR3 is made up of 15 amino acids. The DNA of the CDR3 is TGTGCCAGCAGCTTACGCACAGGGGGCGCCGGGGAGCTGTTTTTT. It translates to CASSLRTGGAGELFF.

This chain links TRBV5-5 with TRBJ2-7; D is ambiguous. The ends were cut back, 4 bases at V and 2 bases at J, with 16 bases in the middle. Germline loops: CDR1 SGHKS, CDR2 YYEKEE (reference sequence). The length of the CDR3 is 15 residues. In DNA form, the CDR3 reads TGTGCCAGCAGCGCTACTATGAGGTGGACCTACGAGCAGTACTTC. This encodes CASSATMRWTYEQYF.

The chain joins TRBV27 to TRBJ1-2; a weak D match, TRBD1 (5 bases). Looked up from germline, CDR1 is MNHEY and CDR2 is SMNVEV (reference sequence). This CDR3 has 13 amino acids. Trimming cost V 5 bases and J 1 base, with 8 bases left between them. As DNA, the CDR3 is TGTGCCAGCAGTCCAGGGTATAACTATGGCTACACCTTC. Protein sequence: CASSPGYNYGYTF.

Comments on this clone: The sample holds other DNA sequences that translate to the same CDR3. The CDR3: CASSLAGEQFF. CDR3 DNA: TGTGCCAGCAGCTTAGCGGGAGAGCAGTTCTTC. This rearrangement joins TRBV7-8 to TRBJ2-1; unclear D gene. Germline loops: CDR1 SGHVS, CDR2 FQNEAQ. Trimming removed 0 bases at V and 10 bases at J, with 4 bases between. The CDR3 contains 11 residues.

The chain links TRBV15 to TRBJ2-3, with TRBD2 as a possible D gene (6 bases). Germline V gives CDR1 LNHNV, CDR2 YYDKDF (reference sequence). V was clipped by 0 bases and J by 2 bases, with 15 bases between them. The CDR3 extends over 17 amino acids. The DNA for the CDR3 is TGTGCCACCAGCAGAGAGAGCCCGGGACTTCACACAGATACGCAGTATTTT. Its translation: CATSRESPGLHTDTQYF.